A single sample is the source of the 26 T cell receptor beta chains below, sequenced in a study of blood T cell repertoires in COVID-19. Method: immunoSEQ multiplex PCR; TCRdb's copy keeps in-frame clones and lacks some. The sample consists of about 480,000 clones, 80% to 90% of them appearing once. The sequenced material came from peripheral blood. These receptors were taken from a man aged 18 to 35 with COVID-19, enrolled during active disease.

The J gene is TRBJ2-7, the V gene TRBV2; 7 nucleotides line up with TRBD1. J lost 6 bases, V lost 8 bases, and 7 bases had no gene match. Germline V lookup: CDR1 SNHLY, CDR2 FYNNEI. The CDR3 has 12 residues. The DNA of the CDR3 is TGTGCCAGCTCGACAGGGTTCGGCGAGCAGTACTTC. It encodes CASSTGFGEQYF.

This clone was counted a few times. CDR3 amino acids: CASSQAPGQFTEAFF. CDR3 sequence (DNA): TGCGCCAGCAGCCAAGCACCGGGACAGTTCACTGAAGCTTTCTTT. The chain is built from TRBV4-1 and TRBJ1-1; 7 positions match TRBD1. This CDR3 region has 15 residues. The V gene's germline CDR1 is MGHRA and CDR2 YSYEKL. The J segment lost 4 bases and the V segment lost 1 base, leaving 6 bases of the junction unmatched.

This chain links TRBV18 with TRBJ2-2; 8 bases match TRBD1. With V trimmed by 3 bases and J by 1 base, 1 base remained unmatched. The CDR3 totals 15 residues. Looked up from germline, CDR1 is KGHSH and CDR2 is LQKENI. In DNA form, the CDR3 reads TGTGCCAGCTCACCCGGGACAGGGAACACCGGGGAGCTGTTTTTT. This encodes CASSPGTGNTGELFF.

V is TRBV11-3 and J is TRBJ2-7, with D maybe TRBD1 (6 bases). CDR1 and CDR2 (germline): SGHNT, YENEEA. The CDR3 is 14 residues long. Trimming shortened V by 5 bases and J by 2 bases, and 13 bases separated the two germline ends. The CDR3 is CASSPHRATYEQYF. In DNA, the CDR3 is TGTGCCAGCAGCCCACACAGGGCTACCTACGAGCAGTACTTC.

The chain uses TRBV6-5 and TRBJ2-1, with D uncertain. The germline V and J ends were trimmed by 0 bases and 10 bases, with 16 bases remaining between them. This CDR3 spans 15 amino acids. CDR1 MNHEY and CDR2 SVGAGI come from the germline V gene. CDR3 residues: CASSYSSYGAREQFF. The DNA for the CDR3 is TGTGCCAGCAGTTACTCGAGTTACGGTGCCCGGGAGCAGTTCTTC.

Only one count was recorded for this clone. The chain combines TRBV6-2 or TRBV6-3 with TRBJ2-3; D is uncertain. This CDR3 contains 14 residues. Germline CDR1 reads MNHEY; CDR2 reads SVGEGT. V lost 5 bases, J lost 2 bases, and 11 bases lay in between. The DNA for the CDR3 is TGTGCCAGCAGTGCGTCAGGCCTCACAGATACGCAGTATTTT. Amino acid sequence: CASSASGLTDTQYF.

V usage is TRBV19 and J usage is TRBJ2-7, with TRBD1 as a possible D gene (6 bases). V was clipped by 3 bases and J by 3 bases, with 15 bases between them. The CDR3 is 15 residues long. The germline V gene encodes CDR1 LNHDA and CDR2 SQIVND (reference sequence). In DNA, the CDR3 is TGTGCCAGTAGTATGGGAACAGGGTGGAGCTACGAGCAGTACTTC. It codes for CASSMGTGWSYEQYF. The full variable domain, rest sourced from reference TRBV19 and TRBJ2-7, is DGGITQSPKYLFRKEGQNVTLSCEQNLNHDAMYWYRQDPGQGLRLIYYSQIVNDFQKGDIAEGYSVSREKKESFPLTVTSAQKNPTAFYLCASSMGTGWSYEQYFGPGTRLTVT.

The J gene is TRBJ1-5, the V gene TRBV3-1 (or the pseudogene TRBV3-2), with 7 bases aligning to TRBD1. Germline V gene data show CDR1 as LGHDT and CDR2 as YNNKEL (reference sequence). V lost 5 bases, J lost 5 bases, and 3 bases stayed unmatched. This CDR3 spans 13 amino acids. The CDR3, as DNA: TGTGCCAGCAGCTGGGACAGAGATCAGCCCCAGCATTTT. It encodes CASSWDRDQPQHF.

The DNA for the CDR3 is TGTGCCAGCTCACCATCCATGGCGGGGCGCACCGGGGAGCTGTTTTTT. It encodes CASSPSMAGRTGELFF. The J gene is TRBJ2-2, the V gene TRBV18, with D perhaps TRBD2 (6 bases). V was clipped by 2 bases and J by 4 bases, with 14 bases between them. This CDR3 is built from 16 residues. Germline CDR1 reads KGHSH; CDR2 reads LQKENI.

The rearrangement joins TRBV13 to TRBJ1-2; 10 bases line up with TRBD1. In germline, CDR1 is PRHDT, CDR2 FYEKMQ (reference sequence). CDR3 length: 15 amino acids. After removal of 7 bases from V and 4 bases from J, the junction contained 9 bases not matched to a gene. CDR3 loop: CASIRRQGARYGYTF. The CDR3 DNA reads as TGTGCCAGCATCCGCCGACAGGGGGCTCGCTATGGCTACACCTTC.

V gene TRBV27 combines with J gene TRBJ2-2; 9 bases match TRBD1. J lost 14 bases, V lost 0 bases, and 10 bases had no gene match. This CDR3 has 15 amino acids. The germline V gene encodes CDR1 MNHEY and CDR2 SMNVEV (reference sequence). CDR3 DNA: TGTGCCAGCAGTTTATCCCTCGGGACAGGGAGGGTACTGTTTTTT. Its translation is CASSLSLGTGRVLFF.

The chain recombines TRBV2 with TRBJ1-3; 7 bases line up with TRBD1. The CDR3 is made up of 14 amino acids. V gave up 6 bases and J gave up 1 base; unmatched junction bases: 3. CDR1 SNHLY and CDR2 FYNNEI come from the germline V gene. The CDR3 coding sequence is TGTGCCAGCAGGGGGACAGCATCTGGAAACACCATATATTTT. Residues: CASRGTASGNTIYF. Together with reference TRBV2 and TRBJ1-3, the CDR3 gives the full variable domain: EPEVTQTPSHQVTQMGQEVILRCVPISNHLYFYWYRQILGQKVEFLVSFYNNEISEKSEIFDDQFSVERPDGSNFTLKIRSTKLEDSAMYFCASRGTASGNTIYFGEGSWLTVV.

The rearrangement joins TRBV9 to TRBJ2-2; the match to TRBD1 covers 7 bases. The CDR3 totals 13 residues. The V gene end was trimmed by 0 bases and the J gene end by 11 bases; junction bases not matched to a gene: 4. The V gene's germline CDR1 is SGDLS and CDR2 YYNGEE. The CDR3, as DNA: TGTGCCAGCAGCGTAGAACAGGGGTTTGAGCTGTTTTTT. Translated: CASSVEQGFELFF.

This clone was seen once. V is TRBV3-1 (or the pseudogene TRBV3-2) and J is TRBJ2-3, with 7 bases matching TRBD2. Germline loops: CDR1 LGHDT, CDR2 YNNKEL (reference sequence). The J segment lost 0 bases and the V segment lost 4 bases, leaving 10 bases of the junction unmatched. CDR3 length: 17 amino acids. The DNA for the CDR3 is TGTGCCAGCAGCCCTGGGGGTGGGCGGGGGAGCACAGATACGCAGTATTTT. Its protein is CASSPGGGRGSTDTQYF.

V gene TRBV6-2 or TRBV6-3 combines with J gene TRBJ2-1; 9 bases are a match to TRBD2. Germline-derived CDR1 and CDR2 are MNHEY and SVGEGT. With 6 bases clipped from V and 8 bases from J, the junction kept 5 bases outside the gene matches. The CDR3 covers 13 residues. This CDR3 is CASSLAGTHEQFF. The CDR3 nucleotides read TGTGCCAGCAGCCTAGCGGGGACGCATGAGCAGTTCTTC.

The chain carries TRBV7-9 and TRBJ2-7; the match to TRBD2 covers 8 bases. Unmatched junction bases numbered 9, after V lost 8 bases and J lost 3 bases. Germline V CDR1 and CDR2: SEHNR, FQNEAQ (reference sequence). The CDR3 length is 14 residues. The CDR3 coding sequence is TGTGCCAGCTCCAGGACTAGCACTTTCTACGAGCAGTACTTC. Protein product: CASSRTSTFYEQYF.

The gene calls are TRBV6-5 and TRBJ2-3; D ambiguous. V was trimmed by 0 bases and J by 0 bases, leaving 10 bases between them. This CDR3 contains 16 residues. Germline CDR1 and CDR2: MNHEY and SVGAGI. The CDR3 loop is CASSYSMADSTDTQYF. In nucleotides, the CDR3 is TGTGCCAGCAGTTACTCGATGGCAGATAGCACAGATACGCAGTATTTT.

The chain is built from TRBV21-1 and TRBJ2-7; the table assigns TRBD1, which was not confirmed against the DNA. TRBV21-1 is a listed pseudogene. The CDR3 runs 19 residues. CDR3 protein: CASSKKTVVSGGQSYEQYF. DNA for the CDR3: TGTGCCAGCAGCAAGAAGACAGTAGTTTCGGGTGGGCAATCCTACGAGCAGTACTTC.

The J gene is TRBJ1-4, the V gene TRBV10-1, with D hard to call. In germline, CDR1 is WNHNN, CDR2 SYGVQD (reference sequence). The CDR3 sequence is 16 residues long. V lost 6 bases, J lost 8 bases, and 22 bases lay in between. Here the CDR3 reads CASSLIPGSSHEKLFF. CDR3 bases: TGCGCCAGCAGCCTGATTCCCGGGTCCTCTCACGAAAAACTGTTTTTT.

The chain links TRBV9 to TRBJ1-3, with 10 bases identical to TRBD1. J gave up 3 bases and V 4 bases, and 7 bases lay outside the gene matches. Germline CDR1 SGDLS, CDR2 YYNGEE. The CDR3 is 16 residues long. The CDR3 is CASSLVDRGIGNTIYF. The CDR3 DNA reads as TGTGCCAGCAGCTTAGTGGACAGGGGGATTGGAAACACCATATATTTT.

CDR3 sequence (DNA): TGTGCCAGCAGTGATATCACAGGGCGTGGTGAAAAACTGTTTTTT. Translating it yields CASSDITGRGEKLFF. V and J are TRBV2 and TRBJ1-4, with D tentatively TRBD1 (6 bases). The CDR3 extends over 15 amino acids. Trimming shortened V by 3 bases and J by 7 bases, and 15 bases separated the two germline ends. The V gene's germline CDR1 is SNHLY and CDR2 FYNNEI. Filled out from reference TRBV2 and TRBJ1-4, the complete variable domain reads EPEVTQTPSHQVTQMGQEVILRCVPISNHLYFYWYRQILGQKVEFLVSFYNNEISEKSEIFDDQFSVERPDGSNFTLKIRSTKLEDSAMYFCASSDITGRGEKLFFGSGTQLSVL.

This clone turned up a few times. The chain links TRBV7-9 to TRBJ2-3; TRBD2 is a possible D gene (5 bases). Germline V lookup: CDR1 SEHNR, CDR2 FQNEAQ (reference sequence). V shed 5 bases and J shed 13 bases, with 16 bases lying between them. The CDR3 has 12 amino acids. CDR3 in DNA: TGTGCCAGCAGCCGCTCAGTAGAGGGAAAGTATTTT. This codes for CASSRSVEGKYF.

The J gene is TRBJ2-1, the V gene TRBV2; perhaps TRBD1 as D (7 bases). This CDR3 is built from 15 residues. Germline assignment: CDR1 SNHLY and CDR2 FYNNEI. V lost 3 bases and J 4 bases, leaving 13 bases between the germline ends. The CDR3: CASSEAQGGYNEQFF. The CDR3 DNA is TGTGCCAGCAGTGAGGCCCAGGGGGGTTACAATGAGCAGTTCTTC.

The rearrangement links TRBV27 to TRBJ2-7; 8 nucleotides agree with TRBD1. With V trimmed by 2 bases and J by 4 bases, 7 bases remained unmatched. There are 15 residues in the CDR3. CDR1 and CDR2 (germline): MNHEY, SMNVEV (reference sequence). The CDR3: CASSLAGQGPYEQYF. As DNA, the CDR3 is TGTGCCAGCAGTTTAGCCGGACAGGGCCCATACGAGCAGTACTTC.

This clone was observed a few times. The chain carries TRBV29-1 and TRBJ2-7; TRBD2 aligns across 13 bases. Germline CDR1 SQVTM, CDR2 ANQGSEA. The V gene end was trimmed by 4 bases and the J gene end by 6 bases; junction bases not matched to a gene: 0. The CDR3 loop spans 12 amino acids. The CDR3, as DNA: TGCAGCGTTGGGACTAGCGGGGGCGAGCAGTACTTC. It specifies CSVGTSGGEQYF.

The V call is TRBV19, the J call TRBJ1-1, with TRBD1 matching over 7 bases. Germline CDR1 and CDR2: LNHDA and SQIVND (reference sequence). Trimming cost V 6 bases and J 3 bases; bases outside gene matches: 4. CDR3 length equals 13 residues. The CDR3 spells CASSVDRDTEAFF. CDR3 DNA: TGTGCCAGTAGCGTCGACAGGGACACTGAAGCTTTCTTT. Full variable domain (remainder filled in from reference TRBV19 and TRBJ1-1): DGGITQSPKYLFRKEGQNVTLSCEQNLNHDAMYWYRQDPGQGLRLIYYSQIVNDFQKGDIAEGYSVSREKKESFPLTVTSAQKNPTAFYLCASSVDRDTEAFFGQGTRLTVV.